Detailed here is one TCR beta chain. This clonotype occurred many times. Its antigen is unknown. Base qualities are not provided; no much larger clone lies one nucleotide away. The entry originates in a study of T cells in Graves' hyperthyroidism and ophthalmopathy (dated by TCRdb to between 2018 and 2021). For the study in its entirety: Peripheral blood samples were taken at initial diagnosis, before any treatment was given. According to the paper, TCR Vbeta CDR3 sequencing was carried out on 135 peripheral blood samples, which came from more than 40 ophthalmopathy, under 80 hyperthyroidism and about 17 progressor patients. The 100 discovery patients were divided at random into training and test sets in a 7:3 ratio. Prospective prediction of ophthalmopathy was tested in an independent validation cohort consisting of roughly 19 hyperthyroidism patients and more than 15 patients who later progressed to ophthalmopathy. After blood sampling, hyperthyroidism patients were treated with methimazole at a starting dose of 30 mg daily, and ophthalmopathy patients were treated with high-dose intravenous methylprednisolone. To identify distinguishing TCR V-J signatures, a discovery cohort of 100 patients was used, comprising fewer than 45 with Graves' ophthalmopathy and 57 with stable Graves' hyperthyroidism. In several Graves' hyperthyroidism patients, the study also compared T-cell repertoires from thyroid tissue with T-cell repertoires from blood.

The germline V gene specifies MNHNS as CDR1 and SASEGT as CDR2. V drops 6 bases and J drops 0 bases, leaving 19 bases in between. The CDR3 goes from the cysteine to the phenylalanine over 17 residues. Here the CDR3 DNA is all that survives: 51 bases in frame from base 1. A patient counted as having stable Graves' hyperthyroidism if no progression to ophthalmopathy occurred over 18 months of follow-up. Hyperthyroidism patients were newly diagnosed, with disease duration under 2 months, and aged 18 to 65 years. Patients with uncontrolled infections, other autoimmune diseases, pregnancy or lactation were excluded. Diagnoses relied on clinical symptoms, serum thyroxine and TRAb, thyroid ultrasound and orbital computed tomography. PBMCs were isolated from 8 to 10 ml of fresh peripheral blood by Ficoll-Paque density gradient centrifugation. Total RNA was extracted with Trizol reagent, and quality was checked on an Agilent 2100 Bioanalyzer.

What the research found in general, with its limitations: Most expanded thyroid clonotypes (frequency above 0.001) were also found in blood, which suggests that blood repertoires may mirror thyroid immune responses. A 13 V-J signature model separated ophthalmopathy from stable hyperthyroidism, with approximately 87% sensitivity and roughly 81% specificity in cross-validation and 80%/75% in testing. In validation, the model predicted progression to ophthalmopathy a median of around 6.5 months before onset, with about 64% sensitivity and roughly 77% specificity. No statistical method was used to fix the sample size in advance, and group allocation was not hidden from the investigators.

TCR beta CDR3 regions were amplified from RNA transcripts. The first round of RT-PCR for the TCR CDR3 was performed with the HTBI primer set and the Qiagen OneStep RT-PCR kit. The libraries were constructed in a second round of multiplex PCR and then size-selected and purified. Paired-end sequencing of the libraries was performed with 100 bp reads on an Illumina HiSeq2000. On the study's bioinformatics: SOAPnuke was used to process the raw data, removing reads that contained adapters or uncalled bases, had a mean Phred below 15, or lacked an exact match to the constant primer or identifier. High-quality paired reads were merged with COPE v1.2.5, and unique nucleotide sequences were defined as clonotypes. MiTCR v1.1 was used to align the clonotypes against IMGT TRBV, TRBD and TRBJ reference segments. Only V-J combinations with frequency above 0.0001, covering about 99% of repertoires, were analysed. The TCS score was defined as the ratio of F50 (clonal expansion) to E x V (chaos), calculated using BLOSUM62-based TCRdist between CDR3 peptides within each V-J. Welch's t-statistics and random forest reduced 450 to 600 V-J features to about 13, which were used in a naive Bayes classifier (R e1071). TCRdb passed the public sequencing reads through fastp at Q25 and MiXCR, retaining productive beta sequences. Rows matching on CDR3 protein sequence are summarized as one entry with the most common DNA and genes. TCRdb, not the original authors, processed these V and J calls. This sample gives nearly 110,000 distinct CDR3 sequences in total; approximately 15% of them show up just once. Under 45% of the sample belongs to the ten largest clones.

In this chain, TRBV6-1 is recombined with TRBJ2-3, with the D gene not clear enough to name. The sequencing input was blood. The receptor was derived from a woman aged 45-59 years with Graves' hyperthyroidism. The CDR3 in this case is CASSATTFLDSTDTQYF. The nucleotides read TGTGCCAGCAGCGCGACCACTTTTCTTGACAGCACAGATACGCAGTATTTT.